This T cell receptor beta chain came from a study of shared clonotypes between healthy human individuals. Study as a whole: There were three CD4 naive, three CD4 memory, two CD8 naive and one CD8 memory plates per donor. Regarding the study as a whole: Larger estimated richness was generally recorded for naive subsets relative to memory subsets.

Authors' data handling: Sequence data from immunoSEQ were junction-only and lacked quality scores; consequently, filtering differed. Method: immunoSEQ multiplex PCR; TCRdb's copy keeps in-frame clones and lacks some. The V and J calls and clone size are taken from that table; D and trimming were inferred from the DNA. The table has some 1 million clones, about 75% seen once; the top ten hold 1.2% to 1.5%. On this clone itself: The antigen is undetermined.

The source of this sequence is a young man in good health. Sequencing input: memory CD4+ T cells sorted from blood. Indicated subset: CD45RA-negative fraction.

The CDR3 region has the DNA TGTGCCAGCAGGGACAGGGCCAACTATGGCTACACCTTC. Translation gives CASRDRANYGYTF. The gene calls are TRBV2 and TRBJ1-2; 8 bases are a match to TRBD1. Trimming cost V 6 bases and J 2 bases; bases outside gene matches: 2. The CDR3 length is 13 residues. Germline assignment: CDR1 SNHLY and CDR2 FYNNEI.